Listed here are 15 T cell receptor beta chains from one sample, sequenced in a study of blood T cell repertoires in COVID-19. The method was immunoSEQ multiplex PCR; TCRdb's version includes in-frame clones alone and lacks a portion of them. Of about 170,000 clones listed, around 79% are singletons. Sequencing used PBMCs or T cells enriched from blood (not recorded which). The origin of the receptors is a woman aged 65 to 85 in a cohort exposed to, infected with or recovered from COVID-19 (not recorded which).

V is TRBV7-9 and J is TRBJ1-4; weak D call: TRBD1 (5 bases). Trimming pared 3 bases from V and 7 bases from J, leaving 9 bases between. The CDR3 is made up of 13 amino acids. From germline, CDR1 is SEHNR and CDR2 FQNEAQ (reference sequence). CDR3 sequence reads: CASSFTGVEKLFF. As DNA, the CDR3 is TGTGCCAGCAGCTTCACAGGTGTTGAAAAACTGTTTTTT.

This rearrangement joins TRBV5-1 to TRBJ2-3, with D unresolved. Trimming stripped 4 bases from V and 3 bases from J, with 18 bases between. There are 16 residues in the CDR3. Germline loops: CDR1 SGHRS, CDR2 YFSETQ. This CDR3 reads CASSRILERTTDTQYF. DNA for the CDR3: TGCGCCAGCAGCCGGATCTTGGAGCGTACGACAGATACGCAGTATTTT. The complete variable domain, with remaining parts taken from reference TRBV5-1 and TRBJ2-3, reads KAGVTQTPRYLIKTRGQQVTLSCSPISGHRSVSWYQQTPGQGLQFLFEYFSETQRNKGNFPGRFSGRQFSNSRSEMNVSTLELGDSALYLCASSRILERTTDTQYFGPGTRLTVL.

The genes are TRBV18 and TRBJ2-7; 9 nucleotides line up with TRBD1. CDR1 KGHSH and CDR2 LQKENI come from the germline V gene. Trimming removed 7 bases from V and 2 bases from J; junction bases left unmatched: 12. The CDR3 consists of 16 residues. The chain's CDR3 is CASYYSQGALTYEQYF. CDR3 nucleotide sequence: TGTGCCAGCTATTATTCACAGGGGGCTCTAACCTACGAGCAGTACTTC.

This clone was counted only a few times. This sequence joins TRBV2 and TRBJ2-7; a weak D match, TRBD2 (5 bases). The germline V and J ends were trimmed by 6 bases and 0 bases, with 12 bases remaining between them. The CDR3 extends over 14 amino acids. Germline loops: CDR1 SNHLY, CDR2 FYNNEI. CDR3 DNA sequence: TGTGCCAGCAGCAAGCGGAGTGGCTCCTACGAGCAGTACTTC. Protein product: CASSKRSGSYEQYF.

The V call is TRBV7-3, the J call TRBJ2-1; TRBD2 is a possible D gene (6 bases). CDR1 and CDR2 (germline): SGHTA, FQGTGA. The CDR3 is made up of 13 amino acids. The ends were cut back, 6 bases at V and 4 bases at J, with 10 bases in the middle. CDR3 nucleotides: TGTGCCAGCAGACAGGAGGGTTACAATGAGCAGTTCTTC. It translates to CASRQEGYNEQFF.

This sequence joins TRBV6-5 and TRBJ1-2, with 8 bases lining up with TRBD1. The CDR3 spans 14 residues. V shed 8 bases and J 8 bases; nucleotides not matched to a gene: 13. Germline V gene data show CDR1 as MNHEY and CDR2 as SVGAGI. In DNA form, the CDR3 reads TGTGCCAGCCTACCGGGACAGGCTAGGAGGGGCTACACCTTC. Translated, it gives CASLPGQARRGYTF.

The J gene is TRBJ1-5, the V gene TRBV27; D unresolved. CDR3 length equals 16 residues. The V and J ends lost 4 bases and 1 base respectively, with 14 bases between them. Germline-derived CDR1 and CDR2 are MNHEY and SMNVEV (reference sequence). The CDR3 protein is CASSSSYGESNQPQHF. DNA of the CDR3: TGTGCCAGCAGTTCATCATACGGGGAGAGCAATCAGCCCCAGCATTTT.

The chain carries TRBV5-6 and TRBJ2-5, with 8 bases matching TRBD1. Germline CDR1 reads SGHDT; CDR2 reads YYEEEE. Trimming cost V 3 bases and J 5 bases; bases outside gene matches: 9. The CDR3 has 15 amino acids. The CDR3 nucleotides read TGTGCCAGCAGCTCTTTGAGGACAGGGAAGGAGACCCAGTACTTC. It yields the protein CASSSLRTGKETQYF.

This clone was detected only a few times. This rearrangement joins TRBV4-2 to TRBJ1-2, with TRBD1 identical over 10 bases. CDR1 LGHNA and CDR2 YNFKEQ come from the germline V gene. This CDR3 contains 16 residues. The trim removed 0 bases at V and 7 bases at J, leaving 8 bases unmatched. CDR3 amino acids: CASSQESTDRGGGYTF. CDR3 nucleotides: TGTGCCAGCAGCCAAGAATCGACGGACAGGGGGGGTGGCTACACCTTC.

The CDR3 DNA reads as TGTGCCAGCACCACAGGGGGCGGTAGGAATGAGCAGTTCTTC. Its protein product is CASTTGGGRNEQFF. This chain joins TRBV7-9 and TRBJ2-1, with TRBD1 identical over 9 bases. CDR1 SEHNR and CDR2 FQNEAQ come from the germline V gene (reference sequence). The CDR3 loop spans 14 amino acids. The V gene end was trimmed by 7 bases and the J gene end by 7 bases; junction bases not matched to a gene: 8.

This CDR3 is CASRPGRTYNSPLHF. CDR3 nucleotide sequence: TGTGCCAGCCGGCCAGGGAGGACCTATAATTCACCCCTCCACTTT. The rearrangement links TRBV6-5 to TRBJ1-6; D is perhaps TRBD1 (5 bases). In germline, CDR1 is MNHEY, CDR2 SVGAGI. This CDR3 region has 15 residues. Trimming removed 8 bases from V and 2 bases from J, with 13 bases in between.

The V gene is TRBV2, the J gene TRBJ2-1, with 7 bases matching TRBD2. The ends lost 3 bases at V and 4 bases at J; junction bases unmatched: 6. The length of the CDR3 is 15 residues. The V gene's germline CDR1 is SNHLY and CDR2 FYNNEI. The CDR3 region is CASSDFLAEYNEQFF. For the CDR3, the DNA is TGTGCCAGCAGTGATTTTCTAGCGGAGTACAATGAGCAGTTCTTC. The whole variable domain, filled in from reference TRBV2 and TRBJ2-1, reads EPEVTQTPSHQVTQMGQEVILRCVPISNHLYFYWYRQILGQKVEFLVSFYNNEISEKSEIFDDQFSVERPDGSNFTLKIRSTKLEDSAMYFCASSDFLAEYNEQFFGPGTRLTVL.

A single count supports this clone. The chain uses TRBV10-3 and TRBJ1-6; D not certain. V lost 5 bases to trimming and J lost 10 bases, with 12 bases between them. Germline V lookup: CDR1 ENHRY, CDR2 SYGVKD. This CDR3 is 13 amino acids long. This chain's CDR3 is CAISPQVGSPLHF. CDR3 DNA sequence: TGTGCCATCAGTCCCCAGGTCGGCTCACCCCTCCACTTT.

The chain joins TRBV6-5 to TRBJ2-7; 11 bases map to TRBD2. The CDR3 runs to 15 residues. Germline V lookup: CDR1 MNHEY, CDR2 SVGAGI. V trimming: 6 bases; J trimming: 6 bases; junction bases outside the gene matches: 10. CDR3 coding DNA: TGTGCCAGCAGGCCCGGGACTAGCGGCTCCCGCGAGCAGTACTTC. It yields the protein CASRPGTSGSREQYF.

The CDR3: CASSRQGTEKLFF. The CDR3 nucleotides are TGTGCCAGCAGTCGACAGGGTACTGAAAAACTGTTTTTT. V is TRBV25-1 and J is TRBJ1-4, with TRBD1 identical over 7 bases. The CDR3 is 13 residues long. The junction had 4 bases not matched to a gene; V was cut back by 5 bases and J by 7 bases. Germline CDR1 is MGHDK and CDR2 is SYGVNS.